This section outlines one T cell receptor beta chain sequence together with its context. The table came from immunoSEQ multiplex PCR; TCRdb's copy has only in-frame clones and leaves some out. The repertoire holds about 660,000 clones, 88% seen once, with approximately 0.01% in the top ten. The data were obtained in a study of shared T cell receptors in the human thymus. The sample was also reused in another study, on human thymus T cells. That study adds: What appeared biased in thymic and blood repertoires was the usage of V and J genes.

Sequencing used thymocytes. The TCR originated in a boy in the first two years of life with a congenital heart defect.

The CDR3 sequence: CASSNGTLKETQYF. The CDR3 DNA follows: TGTGCCAGTAGTAACGGGACACTCAAAGAGACCCAGTACTTC. The rearrangement joins TRBV19 to TRBJ2-5, with D maybe TRBD1 (6 bases). The CDR3 spans 14 residues. The germline V gene encodes CDR1 LNHDA and CDR2 SQIVND (reference sequence). Trimming shortened V by 4 bases and J by 3 bases, and 12 bases separated the two germline ends.